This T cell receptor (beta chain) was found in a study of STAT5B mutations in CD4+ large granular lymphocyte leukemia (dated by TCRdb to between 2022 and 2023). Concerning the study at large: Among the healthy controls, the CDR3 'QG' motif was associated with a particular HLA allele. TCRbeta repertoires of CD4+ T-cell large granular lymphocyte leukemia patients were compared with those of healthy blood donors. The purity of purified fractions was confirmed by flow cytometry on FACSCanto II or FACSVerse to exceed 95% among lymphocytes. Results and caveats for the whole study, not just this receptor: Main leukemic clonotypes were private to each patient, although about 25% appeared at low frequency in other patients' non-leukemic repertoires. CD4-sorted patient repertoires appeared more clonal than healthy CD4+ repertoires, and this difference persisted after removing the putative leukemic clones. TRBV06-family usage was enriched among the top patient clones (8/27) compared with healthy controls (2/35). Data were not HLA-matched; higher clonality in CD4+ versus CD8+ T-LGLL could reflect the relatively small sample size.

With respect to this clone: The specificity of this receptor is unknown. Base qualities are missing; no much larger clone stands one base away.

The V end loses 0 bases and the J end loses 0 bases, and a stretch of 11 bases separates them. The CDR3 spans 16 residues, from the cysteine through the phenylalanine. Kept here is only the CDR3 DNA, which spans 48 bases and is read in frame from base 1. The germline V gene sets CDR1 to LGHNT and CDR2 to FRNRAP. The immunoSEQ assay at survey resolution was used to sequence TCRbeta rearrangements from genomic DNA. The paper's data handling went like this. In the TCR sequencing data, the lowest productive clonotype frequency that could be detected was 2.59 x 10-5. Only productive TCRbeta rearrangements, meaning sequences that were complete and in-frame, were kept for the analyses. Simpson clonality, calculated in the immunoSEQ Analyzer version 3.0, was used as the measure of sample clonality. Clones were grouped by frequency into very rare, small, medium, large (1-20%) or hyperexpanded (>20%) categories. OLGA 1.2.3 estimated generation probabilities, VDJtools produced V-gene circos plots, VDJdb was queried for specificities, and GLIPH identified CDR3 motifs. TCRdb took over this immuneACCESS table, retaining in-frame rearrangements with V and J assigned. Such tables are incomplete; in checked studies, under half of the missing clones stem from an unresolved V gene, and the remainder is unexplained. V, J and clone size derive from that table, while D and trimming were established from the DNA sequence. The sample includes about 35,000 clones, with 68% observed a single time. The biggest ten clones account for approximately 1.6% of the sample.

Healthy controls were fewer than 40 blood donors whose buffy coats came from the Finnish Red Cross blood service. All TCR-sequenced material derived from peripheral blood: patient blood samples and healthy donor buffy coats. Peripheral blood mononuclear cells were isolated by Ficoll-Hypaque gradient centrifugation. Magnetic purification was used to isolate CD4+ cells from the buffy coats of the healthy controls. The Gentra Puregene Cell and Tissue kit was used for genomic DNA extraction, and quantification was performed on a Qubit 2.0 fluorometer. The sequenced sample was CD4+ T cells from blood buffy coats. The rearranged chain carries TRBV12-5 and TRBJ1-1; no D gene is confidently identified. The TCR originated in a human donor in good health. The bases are TGTGCTAGTGGTTTGGTATTAGGGCAGTTGAACACTGAAGCTTTCTTT. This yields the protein CASGLVLGQLNTEAFF.